A single sample gave rise to the 27 T cell receptor beta chains below, sequenced in a study of control samples from healthy donors and cancer patients. Sequenced by immunoSEQ multiplex PCR; TCRdb stores in-frame clones only, minus some. The sample lists around 100,000 clones, about 87% occurring once. Sequences were obtained from blood. The receptors come from a woman in her seventies in good health.

V gene TRBV30 combines with J gene TRBJ1-5; D might be TRBD1 (5 bases). The V gene's germline CDR1 is GTSNPN and CDR2 SVGIG (reference sequence). V dropped 0 bases and J dropped 6 bases, with 9 bases sitting between them. The CDR3 sequence is 13 residues long. CDR3 DNA sequence: TGTGCCTGGAGTGTAGAGGGGCTTCAGCCCCAGCATTTT. Residues: CAWSVEGLQPQHF. The whole variable domain, remainder taken from reference TRBV30 and TRBJ1-5, is SQTIHQWPATLVQPVGSPLSLECTVEGTSNPNLYWYRQAAGRGLQLLFYSVGIGQISSEVPQNLSASRPQDRQFILSSKKLLLSDSGFYLCAWSVEGLQPQHFGDGTRLSIL.

J is TRBJ2-5 and V is TRBV29-1, with TRBD1 matching over 8 bases. The V segment lost 7 bases and the J segment 1 base; nucleotides outside the gene matches: 8. This CDR3 comprises 14 residues. Germline loops: CDR1 SQVTM, CDR2 ANQGSEA. DNA for the CDR3: TGCAGCGCCAGTGGACAGGGTGGCCAAGAGACCCAGTACTTC. This encodes CSASGQGGQETQYF.

This clone was observed a few times. The chain uses TRBV7-8 and TRBJ1-2; perhaps TRBD1 as D (5 bases). The CDR3 is 14 residues long. V gave up 5 bases and J gave up 8 bases, with 18 bases separating them. Germline V CDR1 and CDR2: SGHVS, FQNEAQ. CDR3 coding DNA: TGTGCCAGCAGCATACCACAGGATACGGGGGGCTACACCTTC. Translating it yields CASSIPQDTGGYTF.

The J gene is TRBJ1-3, the V gene TRBV9; D not certain. From germline, CDR1 is SGDLS and CDR2 YYNGEE. The CDR3 covers 15 residues. The V end lost 1 base, the J end lost 0 bases, and 8 bases lay between the germline ends. CDR3: CASSVIRASGNTIYF. CDR3 in DNA: TGTGCCAGCAGCGTAATAAGGGCCTCTGGAAACACCATATATTTT.

The V gene is TRBV7-2, the J gene TRBJ2-1; 7 bases line up with TRBD2. The CDR3 has 15 amino acids. Germline CDR1 reads SGHTA; CDR2 reads FQGNSA. V lost 5 bases to trimming and J lost 8 bases; unmatched junction nucleotides: 12. This chain's CDR3 is CASSDLAVITYEQFF. The CDR3 nucleotides are TGTGCCAGCAGCGACCTAGCGGTCATAACATATGAGCAGTTCTTC. The complete variable domain, with remaining parts taken from reference TRBV7-2 and TRBJ2-1, reads GAGVSQSPSNKVTEKGKDVELRCDPISGHTALYWYRQSLGQGLEFLIYFQGNSAPDKSGLPSDRFSAERTGGSVSTLTIQRTQQEDSAVYLCASSDLAVITYEQFFGPGTRLTVL.

The gene calls are TRBV15 and TRBJ2-1; D not certain. Trimming removed 1 base from V and 7 bases from J, with 11 bases in between. Germline V gene lookup returns CDR1 LNHNV and CDR2 YYDKDF (reference sequence). The CDR3 is 14 residues long. The CDR3 loop is CATSRAHGTNEQFF. As DNA, the CDR3 is TGTGCCACCAGCAGAGCCCACGGTACAAATGAGCAGTTCTTC.

V gene TRBV4-3 combines with J gene TRBJ2-2; D gene ambiguous. Germline V lookup: CDR1 LGHNA, CDR2 YSLEER. The CDR3 runs 12 residues. V lost 0 bases to trimming and J lost 8 bases, with 4 bases between them. The CDR3 loop reads CASSQEVGELFF. In DNA form, the CDR3 reads TGCGCCAGCAGCCAAGAGGTGGGGGAGCTGTTTTTT.

This chain connects TRBV9 to TRBJ1-1; TRBD1 is a possible D gene (6 bases). CDR1 and CDR2 (germline): SGDLS, YYNGEE. This CDR3 has 14 amino acids. V shed 3 bases and J shed 3 bases, with 12 bases lying between them. The CDR3 bases are TGTGCCAGCAGCGCGGACAGTTCAGACACTGAAGCTTTCTTT. Protein: CASSADSSDTEAFF.

This clone has a single count. This sequence joins TRBV29-1 and TRBJ1-1; TRBD1 matches at 7 bases. J lost 4 bases, V lost 7 bases, and 9 bases had no gene match. The CDR3 is 13 amino acids. Germline-derived CDR1 and CDR2 are SQVTM and ANQGSEA. CDR3 residues: CSGGTGVGTEAFF. For the CDR3, the DNA is TGCAGCGGAGGTACAGGGGTCGGCACTGAAGCTTTCTTT.

The rearrangement joins TRBV5-6 to TRBJ2-3; D is uncertain. CDR3 length equals 14 residues. V lost 3 bases and J 6 bases, leaving 14 bases between the germline ends. In germline, CDR1 is SGHDT, CDR2 YYEEEE. The CDR3 reads CASSSQMGTDTQYF. The DNA for the CDR3 is TGTGCCAGCAGCTCCCAAATGGGTACCGATACGCAGTATTTT.

The chain employs TRBV9 and TRBJ1-4; D gene unclear. The CDR3 covers 13 residues. V was shortened by 0 bases and J by 8 bases, with 8 bases between the two germline ends. Looked up from germline, CDR1 is SGDLS and CDR2 is YYNGEE. This CDR3 is CASSVAVGEKLFF. CDR3 DNA: TGTGCCAGCAGCGTAGCAGTTGGGGAAAAACTGTTTTTT.

V and J are TRBV13 and TRBJ2-7; 7 positions match TRBD1. The CDR3 has 14 residues. Looked up from germline, CDR1 is PRHDT and CDR2 is FYEKMQ (reference sequence). V dropped 0 bases and J dropped 5; count of bases not matched to a gene: 4. In nucleotides, the CDR3 is TGTGCCAGCAGCTTAGGCGTTGACAGGGACGAGCAGTACTTC. Translated, it gives CASSLGVDRDEQYF. The full variable domain, completed using reference TRBV13 and TRBJ2-7, is AAGVIQSPRHLIKEKRETATLKCYPIPRHDTVYWYQQGPGQDPQFLISFYEKMQSDKGSIPDRFSAQQFSDYHSELNMSSLELGDSALYFCASSLGVDRDEQYFGPGTRLTVT.

The chain joins TRBV6-1 to TRBJ1-2; 8 bases agree with TRBD1. V was pared by 0 bases and J by 4 bases, with 4 bases of the junction left unmatched. Germline loops: CDR1 MNHNS, CDR2 SASEGT. CDR3 length: 15 amino acids. For the CDR3, the DNA is TGTGCCAGCAGTGAAGCGCCAGGGACAGGCTATGGCTACACCTTC. Amino acid sequence: CASSEAPGTGYGYTF.

The genes are TRBV4-1 and TRBJ1-2; the D is unclear. Germline CDR1 is MGHRA and CDR2 is YSYEKL. CDR3 size: 14 residues. Deletions cut 0 bases from V and 4 bases from J, with 9 bases between. As DNA, the CDR3 is TGCGCCAGCAGCCAAGATATGGGCAGCTATGGCTACACCTTC. Its protein is CASSQDMGSYGYTF.

The gene calls are TRBV7-2 and TRBJ2-5; 15 bases are shared with TRBD2. Germline lookup yields CDR1 SGHTA and CDR2 FQGNSA. The CDR3 covers 17 residues. With 4 bases clipped from V and 1 base from J, the junction kept 4 bases outside the gene matches. The CDR3 DNA is TGTGCCAGCAGCTCGGGACTAGCGGGAGGCGGCCAAGAGACCCAGTACTTC. The encoded protein is CASSSGLAGGGQETQYF.

The chain links TRBV5-1 to TRBJ2-1; TRBD2 matches at 11 bases. Per germline, CDR1 SGHRS and CDR2 YFSETQ. The CDR3 runs 17 residues. V shed 5 bases, J shed 7 bases, and the junction held 14 bases outside the gene matches. CDR3 sequence (DNA): TGCGCCAGCAGTCATAACCCTAGCGGGAGGACTTCTAATGAGCAGTTCTTC. Residues: CASSHNPSGRTSNEQFF.

The rearrangement uses TRBV4-3 and TRBJ1-2, with D unresolved. This CDR3 region has 15 residues. The V end was cut by 0 bases, the J end by 3 bases, with 11 bases between. Germline V gene sequence: CDR1 LGHNA, CDR2 YSLEER. In DNA form, the CDR3 reads TGCGCCAGCAGCCAAGATCGCGGCAGCTACTATGGCTACACCTTC. Translation: CASSQDRGSYYGYTF.

The gene calls are TRBV10-2 and TRBJ2-7; D is undetermined. The CDR3 is 12 residues long. V was cut by 7 bases and J by 0 bases, with 7 bases left in between. The germline CDR1 and CDR2 sequences are WSHSY and SAAADI. CDR3 region: CASKNISYEQYF. The CDR3 DNA reads TGCGCCAGCAAAAACATCTCCTACGAGCAGTACTTC.

This clone was detected only a few times. The chain combines TRBV14 with TRBJ1-3, with unresolved D. This CDR3 spans 15 amino acids. Germline values: CDR1 SGHDN, CDR2 FVKESK. The V end was cut by 3 bases, the J end by 4 bases, with 13 bases between. The CDR3 region is CASSHYSGKGNTIYF. The CDR3 DNA reads as TGTGCCAGCAGCCATTACTCTGGAAAGGGAAACACCATATATTTT.

CDR3 sequence: CASRTGTNTEAFF. The CDR3 region has the DNA TGTGCCAGTAGAACAGGGACTAACACTGAAGCTTTCTTT. The chain links TRBV19 to TRBJ1-1, with a possible D match to TRBD1 (6 bases). V was trimmed by 6 bases and J by 2 bases, leaving 10 bases between them. Germline CDR1 reads LNHDA; CDR2 reads SQIVND (reference sequence). This CDR3 comprises 13 residues.

The chain carries TRBV6-1 and TRBJ2-2; D uncertain. CDR3 length: 11 residues. Germline V gives CDR1 MNHNS, CDR2 SASEGT. V gave up 1 base and J gave up 9 bases, with 3 bases separating them. CDR3 amino acids: CASSEGRELFF. The CDR3 coding sequence is TGTGCCAGCAGTGAAGGAAGGGAGCTGTTTTTT.

This chain joins TRBV12-3 or TRBV12-4 and TRBJ1-3; D call uncertain. V was cut by 10 bases and J by 0 bases, with 10 bases left in between. This CDR3 comprises 13 residues. The CDR3 is CANRPSSGNTIYF. The CDR3 bases are TGTGCCAACCGACCGAGCTCTGGAAACACCATATATTTT.

The rearrangement joins TRBV19 to TRBJ1-2; D remains ambiguous. Germline V gene data show CDR1 as LNHDA and CDR2 as SQIVND (reference sequence). Trimming removed 1 base from V and 2 bases from J, with 17 bases in between. This CDR3 has 17 residues. CDR3 amino acids: CASSIAPLGSGNYGYTF. The CDR3 nucleotides are TGTGCCAGTAGTATAGCTCCCCTCGGCTCAGGAAACTATGGCTACACCTTC.

The chain has TRBV15 and TRBJ2-6; 7 bases are a match to TRBD1. Germline lookup yields CDR1 LNHNV and CDR2 YYDKDF (reference sequence). J was trimmed by 0 bases and V by 1 base; bases with no gene match: 3. The length of the CDR3 is 17 residues. As DNA, the CDR3 is TGTGCCACCAGCAGAGGACAGGGAATCTCTGGGGCCAACGTCCTGACTTTC. It yields the protein CATSRGQGISGANVLTF.

This chain uses TRBV7-2 with TRBJ2-5; possible D gene TRBD1, 5 bases. With 1 base removed from V and 6 bases from J, the gap between germline ends came to 18 bases. CDR1 and CDR2 from the germline V gene are SGHTA and FQGNSA. The CDR3 consists of 16 residues. The CDR3 sequence: CASSLDAGKNSKTQYF. The DNA of the CDR3 is TGTGCCAGCAGCTTAGATGCAGGGAAGAATAGCAAGACCCAGTACTTC.

The chain is built from TRBV30 and TRBJ1-2; maybe TRBD1 (5 bases). V was clipped by 0 bases and J by 1 base, with 12 bases between them. Per the germline V gene, CDR1 is GTSNPN and CDR2 is SVGIG (reference sequence). The CDR3 has 15 residues. The CDR3 nucleotides read TGTGCCTGGAGTGTTGGGGCCGGCCGTAACTATGGCTACACCTTC. Translation: CAWSVGAGRNYGYTF. Full variable domain (missing parts from reference TRBV30 and TRBJ1-2): SQTIHQWPATLVQPVGSPLSLECTVEGTSNPNLYWYRQAAGRGLQLLFYSVGIGQISSEVPQNLSASRPQDRQFILSSKKLLLSDSGFYLCAWSVGAGRNYGYTFGSGTRLTVV.

The chain links TRBV7-9 to TRBJ1-1; weak D call: TRBD1 (5 bases). Germline CDR1 is SEHNR and CDR2 is FQNEAQ (reference sequence). This CDR3 spans 14 amino acids. The V end was cut by 5 bases, the J end by 8 bases, with 18 bases between. This CDR3 is CASSPTGGEIEAFF. In DNA, the CDR3 is TGTGCCAGCAGCCCCACTGGGGGGGAAATCGAAGCTTTCTTT.